One sample yielded the 27 T cell receptor beta chains listed below, sequenced in a study of shared clonotypes between healthy human individuals. TCRdb's copy holds only in-frame clones and misses some; the assay was immunoSEQ multiplex PCR. Among approximately 2.5 million clones, around 90% were seen once, and the ten largest hold more than 0.12%. The sample was naive CD4+ T cells sorted from blood. Subset defined: CD45RA+ positively selected. These receptors all come from a man younger than 35 in good health.

The chain recombines TRBV6-1 with TRBJ2-2; D call uncertain. V lost 1 base and J lost 4, with 7 bases in between. CDR3 length equals 14 residues. Germline V lookup: CDR1 MNHNS, CDR2 SASEGT. The CDR3 nucleotides are TGTGCCAGCAGTGAAGTCCTTCGCACCGGGGAGCTGTTTTTT. Translating gives CASSEVLRTGELFF.

This clone came up a few times. The chain is built from TRBV6-5 and TRBJ2-7; possibly TRBD1 for D (7 bases). The CDR3 loop spans 13 amino acids. CDR1 and CDR2 from the germline V gene are MNHEY and SVGAGI. V was clipped by 4 bases and J by 6 bases, with 13 bases between them. The CDR3 is CASSSSGGGEQYF. In nucleotides, the CDR3 is TGTGCCAGCAGTTCTTCAGGGGGAGGCGAGCAGTACTTC.

This chain uses TRBV7-2 with TRBJ1-3, with D unclear. V lost 1 base and J lost 0, with 13 bases in between. CDR1 and CDR2 (germline): SGHTA, FQGNSA. This CDR3 comprises 17 residues. CDR3 sequence: CASSLVPPESSGNTIYF. The DNA for the CDR3 is TGTGCCAGCAGCTTAGTTCCACCGGAGAGCTCTGGAAACACCATATATTTT.

The chain couples TRBV6-1 to TRBJ2-4; 7 nucleotides agree with TRBD1. The junction had 5 bases not matched to a gene; V was cut back by 2 bases and J by 1 base. Germline CDR1 reads MNHNS; CDR2 reads SASEGT. The CDR3 consists of 16 residues. The chain's CDR3 is CASSEKEGAAKNIQYF. CDR3 nucleotide sequence: TGTGCCAGCAGTGAAAAAGAGGGGGCGGCCAAAAACATTCAGTACTTC.

The chain has TRBV5-6 and TRBJ1-2; no firm D call. Germline V gene lookup returns CDR1 SGHDT and CDR2 YYEEEE. Trimming removed 0 bases from V and 7 bases from J, with 13 bases in between. This CDR3 has 14 amino acids. The CDR3: CASSLGRGVGGYTF. The CDR3 nucleotides read TGTGCCAGCAGCTTGGGGCGCGGGGTCGGTGGCTACACCTTC.

The V gene is TRBV6-4, the J gene TRBJ2-1; tentative D call: TRBD2 (5 bases). V was clipped by 4 bases and J by 4 bases, with 14 bases between them. Germline values: CDR1 MRHNA, CDR2 SNTAGT. The CDR3 extends over 15 amino acids. DNA for the CDR3: TGTGCCAGCAGTGGGGGAATGAGGGTATACAATGAGCAGTTCTTC. It codes for CASSGGMRVYNEQFF.

The chain has TRBV19 and TRBJ2-7; 7 nucleotides line up with TRBD1. This CDR3 is 15 amino acids long. J gave up 2 bases and V 3 bases, and 7 bases lay outside the gene matches. CDR1 and CDR2 (germline): LNHDA, SQIVND (reference sequence). As DNA, the CDR3 is TGTGCCAGTAGTATTGGGGGACAGTGGACCTACGAGCAGTACTTC. Amino acids: CASSIGGQWTYEQYF.

The chain carries TRBV9 and TRBJ2-1; 8 bases agree with TRBD1. The CDR3 length is 16 residues. V shed 2 bases, J shed 4 bases, and the junction held 8 bases outside the gene matches. The germline V gene encodes CDR1 SGDLS and CDR2 YYNGEE. The CDR3 DNA reads as TGTGCCAGCAGCGTTTTAGGGACAGGTGTTTACAATGAGCAGTTCTTC. Protein sequence: CASSVLGTGVYNEQFF.

The chain has TRBV27 and TRBJ2-3; tentative D call: TRBD2 (7 bases). V lost 8 bases and J lost 7, with 19 bases in between. From germline, CDR1 is MNHEY and CDR2 SMNVEV (reference sequence). The CDR3 sequence is 14 residues long. In DNA form, the CDR3 reads TGTGCCAGCGGCTTTGGGGGGGCGGGTTATACGCAGTATTTT. It specifies CASGFGGAGYTQYF.

The V gene is TRBV7-2, the J gene TRBJ2-1; the D gene is possibly TRBD2 (6 bases). This CDR3 has 15 residues. CDR1 and CDR2 (germline): SGHTA, FQGNSA. Trimming took off 5 bases at V and 8 bases at J, with 19 bases between the two ends. For the CDR3, the DNA is TGTGCCAGCAGCCTGATGGCGGGGTTGGGGGATGAGCAGTTCTTC. Residues: CASSLMAGLGDEQFF.

As for this clone: The same CDR3 can be traced to other DNA sequences in this sample. The V gene is TRBV19, the J gene TRBJ1-6; 8 bases are a match to TRBD1. In germline, CDR1 is LNHDA, CDR2 SQIVND (reference sequence). The CDR3 spans 14 residues. The V gene end was trimmed by 6 bases and the J gene end by 6 bases; junction bases not matched to a gene: 4. Here the CDR3 DNA reads TGTGCCAGTAGGACCGGGACAGGTAATTCACCCCTCCACTTT. It specifies CASRTGTGNSPLHF. Variable domain in full (rest from reference TRBV19 and TRBJ1-6): DGGITQSPKYLFRKEGQNVTLSCEQNLNHDAMYWYRQDPGQGLRLIYYSQIVNDFQKGDIAEGYSVSREKKESFPLTVTSAQKNPTAFYLCASRTGTGNSPLHFGNGTRLTVT.

The chain recombines TRBV27 with TRBJ1-1; perhaps TRBD1 as D (6 bases). Trimming removed 3 bases from V and 4 bases from J, with 24 bases in between. Germline-derived CDR1 and CDR2 are MNHEY and SMNVEV (reference sequence). CDR3 length: 18 residues. CDR3 DNA sequence: TGTGCCAGCAGTTTCTCAAGGGGGACTAGGGCTGGAAGCACTGAAGCTTTCTTT. Translated: CASSFSRGTRAGSTEAFF.

V and J are TRBV28 and TRBJ2-2; 11 bases agree with TRBD2. The CDR3 spans 20 residues. The junction had 12 bases not matched to a gene; V was cut back by 3 bases and J by 0 bases. CDR1 is MDHEN and CDR2 is SYDVKM in the germline V gene. This CDR3 is CASSFPAVAGGTPNTGELFF. CDR3 bases: TGTGCCAGCAGTTTCCCTGCGGTAGCGGGGGGGACTCCGAACACCGGGGAGCTGTTTTTT.

J is TRBJ1-5 and V is TRBV5-1; the match to TRBD1 covers 7 bases. Trimming took 2 bases from V and 4 from J; bases not matched to a gene: 6. This CDR3 has 15 amino acids. Germline values: CDR1 SGHRS, CDR2 YFSETQ. The CDR3 DNA follows: TGCGCCAGCAGCTTTACAGGGGACCCTAATCAGCCCCAGCATTTT. Encoded protein: CASSFTGDPNQPQHF.

The chain joins TRBV5-6 to TRBJ1-2, with D hard to call. The CDR3 spans 14 residues. Trimming took off 0 bases at V and 4 bases at J, with 10 bases between the two ends. The V gene's germline CDR1 is SGHDT and CDR2 YYEEEE. CDR3 DNA sequence: TGTGCCAGCAGCTTGGCCCTGGGTAGCTATGGCTACACCTTC. Its protein product is CASSLALGSYGYTF.

A remark on this clone: Other DNA sequences in the sample encode the same CDR3. V is TRBV7-9 and J is TRBJ2-7; TRBD1 is a possible D gene (5 bases). In germline, CDR1 is SEHNR, CDR2 FQNEAQ (reference sequence). The CDR3 is made up of 13 amino acids. V was shortened by 3 bases and J by 4 bases, with 10 bases between the two germline ends. For the CDR3, the DNA is TGTGCCAGCAGCTTTCTCCAGGGTTACGAGCAGTACTTC. It yields the protein CASSFLQGYEQYF.

The gene calls are TRBV27 and TRBJ2-3; 8 positions agree with TRBD2. CDR1 and CDR2 from the germline V gene are MNHEY and SMNVEV (reference sequence). The CDR3 runs 17 residues. The J segment lost 4 bases and the V segment lost 4 bases, leaving 13 bases of the junction unmatched. CDR3 coding DNA: TGTGCCAGCAGTTCCCCGGGGGGGAAGCCACCCGCAGATACGCAGTATTTT. This codes for CASSSPGGKPPADTQYF.

V usage is TRBV6-6 and J usage is TRBJ2-5, with D possibly being TRBD2 (6 bases). This CDR3 spans 15 amino acids. Germline V lookup: CDR1 MNHNY, CDR2 SVGAGI (reference sequence). The V end was cut by 3 bases, the J end by 2 bases, with 13 bases between. The CDR3 nucleotides are TGTGCCAGCAGTTATGGTAGCGGCCTTCAAGAGACCCAGTACTTC. Its translation: CASSYGSGLQETQYF.

The V gene is TRBV5-1, the J gene TRBJ2-7; 8 nucleotides line up with TRBD1. Germline V gives CDR1 SGHRS, CDR2 YFSETQ. The CDR3 consists of 15 residues. Trimming took 5 bases from V and 0 from J; bases not matched to a gene: 7. Written as DNA, the CDR3 is TGCGCCAGCAGTGGGACAGGAGCCACCTCCTACGAGCAGTACTTC. Residues: CASSGTGATSYEQYF.

This chain joins TRBV5-1 and TRBJ2-3; D gene ambiguous. The germline gives CDR1 SGHRS, CDR2 YFSETQ. V gave up 0 bases and J gave up 4 bases, with 12 bases separating them. The CDR3 is 15 residues long. CDR3 sequence: CASSLEAPIADTQYF. CDR3 nucleotide sequence: TGCGCCAGCAGCTTGGAGGCACCGATAGCAGATACGCAGTATTTT.

This chain joins TRBV18 and TRBJ2-4; 7 bases are shared with TRBD1. Unmatched junction bases numbered 1, after V lost 2 bases and J lost 3 bases. CDR3 size: 14 residues. CDR1 and CDR2 (germline): KGHSH, LQKENI. CDR3 sequence reads: CASSPGTDKNIQYF. As DNA, the CDR3 is TGTGCCAGCTCACCAGGGACAGACAAAAACATTCAGTACTTC.

J is TRBJ2-5 and V is TRBV7-2; 11 nucleotides align to TRBD2. Germline lookup yields CDR1 SGHTA and CDR2 FQGNSA. Trimming removed 1 base from V and 4 bases from J; junction bases left unmatched: 5. The CDR3 spans 16 residues. The CDR3: CASSLVAGGIGETQYF. The DNA for the CDR3 is TGTGCCAGCAGCTTAGTAGCGGGAGGGATTGGAGAGACCCAGTACTTC.

The chain recombines TRBV5-3 with TRBJ1-5; 9 positions match TRBD1. TRBV5-3 qualifies as an ORF whose function is uncertain. With 4 bases clipped from V and 7 bases from J, the junction kept 6 bases outside the gene matches. The CDR3 has 14 amino acids. The chain's CDR3 is CARSPGQGGQPQHF. CDR3 sequence (DNA): TGTGCCAGAAGCCCGGGACAGGGAGGCCAGCCCCAGCATTTT.

This sequence joins TRBV2 and TRBJ1-2; 7 positions match TRBD1. Germline V gives CDR1 SNHLY, CDR2 FYNNEI. The CDR3 is made up of 12 amino acids. V gave up 7 bases and J gave up 7 bases; unmatched junction bases: 6. The CDR3: CASNSPGGGYTF. CDR3 nucleotide sequence: TGTGCCAGCAACTCTCCAGGGGGTGGCTACACCTTC.

The chain combines TRBV10-3 with TRBJ2-1; 8 nucleotides match TRBD2. Germline loops: CDR1 ENHRY, CDR2 SYGVKD. The CDR3 has 13 amino acids. Germline trimming cut 7 bases from V and 8 bases from J; bases unmatched to any gene: 7. The CDR3 sequence: CAITSGSTDEQFF. The CDR3 region has the DNA TGTGCCATCACCAGCGGGAGTACTGATGAGCAGTTCTTC.

The chain joins TRBV6-1 to TRBJ1-2; D uncertain. Germline loops: CDR1 MNHNS, CDR2 SASEGT. V lost 2 bases and J lost 4, with 14 bases in between. The CDR3 totals 15 residues. The CDR3 DNA reads TGTGCCAGCAGTGAAATCTACAGCACAATCTATGGCTACACCTTC. Its protein is CASSEIYSTIYGYTF.

The chain employs TRBV7-2 and TRBJ1-2; D unresolved. This CDR3 has 14 amino acids. V was clipped by 5 bases and J by 2 bases, with 12 bases between them. CDR1 SGHTA and CDR2 FQGNSA come from the germline V gene. In DNA, the CDR3 is TGTGCCAGCAGCCCCTATGGGCTCAACTATGGCTACACCTTC. It codes for CASSPYGLNYGYTF.